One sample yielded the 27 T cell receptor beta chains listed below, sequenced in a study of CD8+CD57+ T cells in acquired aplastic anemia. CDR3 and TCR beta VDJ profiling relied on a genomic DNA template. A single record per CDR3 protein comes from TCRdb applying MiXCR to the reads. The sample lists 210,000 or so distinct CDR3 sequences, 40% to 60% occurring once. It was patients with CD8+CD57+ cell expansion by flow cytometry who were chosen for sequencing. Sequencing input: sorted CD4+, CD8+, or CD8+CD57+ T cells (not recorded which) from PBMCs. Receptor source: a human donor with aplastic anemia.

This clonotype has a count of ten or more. The DNA of the CDR3 is TGTGCCTGGACGCGGGGGGAAGGGACCCAGTACTTC. Encoded protein: CAWTRGEGTQYF. V and J are TRBV30 and TRBJ2-5; 8 bases match TRBD2. Germline CDR1 is GTSNPN and CDR2 is SVGIG (reference sequence). With V trimmed by 4 bases and J by 7 bases, 5 bases remained unmatched. The CDR3 extends over 12 amino acids.

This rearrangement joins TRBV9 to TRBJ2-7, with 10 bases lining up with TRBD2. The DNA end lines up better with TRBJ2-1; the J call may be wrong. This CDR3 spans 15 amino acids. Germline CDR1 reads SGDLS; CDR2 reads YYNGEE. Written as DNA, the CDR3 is TGTGCCAGCAGCGTAGAACTAGCGGGGAACAATGAGCAGTTCTTC. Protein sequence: CASSVELAGNNEQFF.

CDR3 sequence reads: CASSATAEQFF. CDR3 sequence (DNA): TGTGCCAGCAGTGCTACCGCTGAGCAGTTCTTC. The rearrangement joins TRBV2 to TRBJ2-1; D is unresolved. Germline V gives CDR1 SNHLY, CDR2 FYNNEI. The V end was cut by 4 bases, the J end by 9 bases, with 7 bases between. The CDR3 consists of 11 residues.

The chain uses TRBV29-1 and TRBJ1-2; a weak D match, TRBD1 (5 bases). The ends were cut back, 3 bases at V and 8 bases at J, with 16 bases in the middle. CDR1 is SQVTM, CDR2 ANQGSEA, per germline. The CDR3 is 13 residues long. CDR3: CSVDGAAGTGYTF. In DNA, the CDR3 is TGCAGCGTTGATGGGGCCGCGGGGACGGGCTACACCTTC. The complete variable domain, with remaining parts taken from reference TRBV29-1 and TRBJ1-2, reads SAVISQKPSRDICQRGTSLTIQCQVDSQVTMMFWYRQQPGQSLTLIATANQGSEATYESGFVIDKFPISRPNLTFSTLTVSNMSPEDSSIYLCSVDGAAGTGYTFGSGTRLTVV.

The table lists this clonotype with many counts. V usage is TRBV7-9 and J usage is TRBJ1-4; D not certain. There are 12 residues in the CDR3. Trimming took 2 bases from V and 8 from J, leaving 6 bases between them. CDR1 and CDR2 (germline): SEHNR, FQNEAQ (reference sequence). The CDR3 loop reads CASSLRKEKLFF. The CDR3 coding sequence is TGTGCCAGCAGCTTAAGAAAGGAAAAACTGTTTTTT.

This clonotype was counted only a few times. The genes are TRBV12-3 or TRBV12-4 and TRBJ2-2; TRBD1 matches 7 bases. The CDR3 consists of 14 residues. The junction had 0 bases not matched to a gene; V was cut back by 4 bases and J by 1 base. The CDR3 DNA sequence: TGTGCCAGCAGTTGGGACAGGAACACCGGGGAGCTGTTTTTT. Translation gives CASSWDRNTGELFF.

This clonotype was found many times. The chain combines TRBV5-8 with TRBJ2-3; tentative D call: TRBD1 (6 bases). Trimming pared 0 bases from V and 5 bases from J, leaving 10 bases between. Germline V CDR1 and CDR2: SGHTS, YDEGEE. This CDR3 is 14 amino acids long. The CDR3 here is CASSLELGGDTQYF. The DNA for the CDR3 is TGTGCCAGCAGCTTGGAACTAGGGGGAGATACGCAGTATTTT.

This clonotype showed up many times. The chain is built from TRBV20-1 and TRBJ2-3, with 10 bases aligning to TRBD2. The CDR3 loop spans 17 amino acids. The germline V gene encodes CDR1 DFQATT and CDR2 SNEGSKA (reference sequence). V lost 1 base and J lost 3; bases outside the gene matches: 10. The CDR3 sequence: CSARAYSGGQRTDTQYF. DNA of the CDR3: TGCAGTGCTAGAGCGTATAGCGGGGGGCAAAGAACAGATACGCAGTATTTT.

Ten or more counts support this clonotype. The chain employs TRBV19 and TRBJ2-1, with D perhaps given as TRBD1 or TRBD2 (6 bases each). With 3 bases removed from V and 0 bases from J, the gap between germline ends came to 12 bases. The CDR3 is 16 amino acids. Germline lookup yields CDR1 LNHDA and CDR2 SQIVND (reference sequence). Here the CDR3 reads CASSIGGRRSYNEQFF. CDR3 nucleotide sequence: TGTGCCAGTAGTATTGGGGGGCGACGCTCCTACAATGAGCAGTTCTTC.

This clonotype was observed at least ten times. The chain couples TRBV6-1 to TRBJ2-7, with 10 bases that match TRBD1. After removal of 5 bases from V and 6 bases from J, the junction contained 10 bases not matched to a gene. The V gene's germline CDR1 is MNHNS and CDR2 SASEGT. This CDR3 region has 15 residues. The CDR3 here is CASSFPPTGGGEQYF. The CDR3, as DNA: TGTGCCAGCAGTTTCCCCCCGACAGGGGGCGGCGAGCAGTACTTC.

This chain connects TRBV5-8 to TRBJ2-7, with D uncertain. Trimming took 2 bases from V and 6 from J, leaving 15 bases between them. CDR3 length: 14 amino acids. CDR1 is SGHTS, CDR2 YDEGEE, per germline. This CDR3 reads CASSFDPPRGEQYF. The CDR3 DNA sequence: TGTGCCAGCAGCTTTGACCCCCCCCGAGGCGAGCAGTACTTC.

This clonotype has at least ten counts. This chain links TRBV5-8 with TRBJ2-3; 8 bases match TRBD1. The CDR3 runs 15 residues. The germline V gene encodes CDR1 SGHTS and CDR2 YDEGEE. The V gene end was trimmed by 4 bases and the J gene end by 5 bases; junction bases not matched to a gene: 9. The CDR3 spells CASSRTGRDGDTQYF. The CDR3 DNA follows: TGTGCCAGCAGCCGGACAGGGCGGGACGGAGATACGCAGTATTTT.

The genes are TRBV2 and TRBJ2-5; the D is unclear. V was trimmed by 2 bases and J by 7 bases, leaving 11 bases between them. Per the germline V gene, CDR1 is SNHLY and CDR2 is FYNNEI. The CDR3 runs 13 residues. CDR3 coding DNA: TGTGCCAGCAGTGAATCGGAGATGGGGACCCAGTACTTC. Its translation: CASSESEMGTQYF. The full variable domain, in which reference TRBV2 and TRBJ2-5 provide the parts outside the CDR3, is EPEVTQTPSHQVTQMGQEVILRCVPISNHLYFYWYRQILGQKVEFLVSFYNNEISEKSEIFDDQFSVERPDGSNFTLKIRSTKLEDSAMYFCASSESEMGTQYFGPGTRLLVL.

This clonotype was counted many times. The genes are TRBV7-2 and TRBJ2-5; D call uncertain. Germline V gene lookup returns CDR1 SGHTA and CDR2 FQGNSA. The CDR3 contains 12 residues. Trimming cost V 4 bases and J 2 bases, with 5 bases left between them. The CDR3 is CASSSQQETQYF. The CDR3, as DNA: TGTGCCAGCAGCTCCCAACAAGAGACCCAGTACTTC.

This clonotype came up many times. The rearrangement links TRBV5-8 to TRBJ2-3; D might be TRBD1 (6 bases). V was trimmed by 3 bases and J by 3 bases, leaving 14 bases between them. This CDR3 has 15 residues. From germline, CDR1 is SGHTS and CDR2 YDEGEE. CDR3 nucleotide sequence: TGTGCCAGCAGCTCTCCCCGGACAGAAACAGATACGCAGTATTTT. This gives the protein CASSSPRTETDTQYF.

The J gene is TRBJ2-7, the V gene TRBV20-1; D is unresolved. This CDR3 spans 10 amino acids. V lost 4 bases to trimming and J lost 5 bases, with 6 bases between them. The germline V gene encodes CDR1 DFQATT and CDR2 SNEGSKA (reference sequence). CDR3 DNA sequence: TGCAGTGCTACTAGAGACGAGCAGTACTTC. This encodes CSATRDEQYF.

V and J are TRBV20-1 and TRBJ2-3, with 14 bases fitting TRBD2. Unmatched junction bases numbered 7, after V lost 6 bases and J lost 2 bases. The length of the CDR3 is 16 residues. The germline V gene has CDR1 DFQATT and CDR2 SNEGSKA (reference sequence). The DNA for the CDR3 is TGCAGTGCCAACCGGGGACTAGCGGGGGACACAGATACGCAGTATTTT. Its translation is CSANRGLAGDTDTQYF.

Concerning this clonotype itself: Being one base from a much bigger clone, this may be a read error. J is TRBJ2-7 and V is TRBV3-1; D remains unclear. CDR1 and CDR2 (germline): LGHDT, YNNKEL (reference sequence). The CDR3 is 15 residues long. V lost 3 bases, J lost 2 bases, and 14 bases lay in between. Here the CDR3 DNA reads TGTGCCAGCAGCCAGCCCAGGCTAAGCCCCTACGAGCAGTACTTC. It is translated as CASSQPRLSPYEQYF.

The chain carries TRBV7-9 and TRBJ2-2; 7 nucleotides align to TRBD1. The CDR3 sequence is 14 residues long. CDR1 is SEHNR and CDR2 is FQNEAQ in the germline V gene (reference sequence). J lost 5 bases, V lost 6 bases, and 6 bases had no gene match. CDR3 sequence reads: CASSWVRGTGELFF. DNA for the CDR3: TGTGCCAGCAGTTGGGTCAGGGGGACCGGGGAGCTGTTTTTT.

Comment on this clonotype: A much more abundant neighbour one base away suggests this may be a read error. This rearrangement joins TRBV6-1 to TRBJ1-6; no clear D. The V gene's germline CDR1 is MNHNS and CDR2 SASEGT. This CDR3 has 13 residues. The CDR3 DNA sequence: TGTGCCAGCAGTGAAGTGAGAAATTCACCCCTCCGCTTT. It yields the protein CASSEVRNSPLRF.

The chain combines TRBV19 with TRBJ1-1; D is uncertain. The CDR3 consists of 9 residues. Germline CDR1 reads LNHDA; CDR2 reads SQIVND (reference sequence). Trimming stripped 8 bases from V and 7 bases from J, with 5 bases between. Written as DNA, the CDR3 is TGTGCCAGTGTCGGTGAAGCTTTCTTT. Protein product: CASVGEAFF.

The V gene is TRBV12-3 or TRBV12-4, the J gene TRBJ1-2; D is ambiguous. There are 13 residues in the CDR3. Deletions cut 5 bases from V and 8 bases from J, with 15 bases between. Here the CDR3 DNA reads TGTGCCAGCAGTAGAACGGGAGGTGACGGCTACACCTTC. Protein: CASSRTGGDGYTF.

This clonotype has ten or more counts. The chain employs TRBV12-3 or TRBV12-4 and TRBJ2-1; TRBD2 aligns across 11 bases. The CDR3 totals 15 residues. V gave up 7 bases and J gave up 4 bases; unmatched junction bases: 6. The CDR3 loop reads CASTLAGGLYNEQFF. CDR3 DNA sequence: TGTGCCAGCACCTTAGCGGGGGGGTTGTACAATGAGCAGTTCTTC.

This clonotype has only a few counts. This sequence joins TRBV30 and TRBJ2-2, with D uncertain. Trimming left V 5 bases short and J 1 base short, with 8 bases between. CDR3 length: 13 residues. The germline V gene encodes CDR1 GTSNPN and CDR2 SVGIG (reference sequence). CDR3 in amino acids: CAWSLENTGELFF. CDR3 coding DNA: TGTGCCTGGTCGCTTGAGAACACCGGGGAGCTGTTTTTT. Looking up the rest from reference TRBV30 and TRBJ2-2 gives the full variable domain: SQTIHQWPATLVQPVGSPLSLECTVEGTSNPNLYWYRQAAGRGLQLLFYSVGIGQISSEVPQNLSASRPQDRQFILSSKKLLLSDSGFYLCAWSLENTGELFFGEGSRLTVL.

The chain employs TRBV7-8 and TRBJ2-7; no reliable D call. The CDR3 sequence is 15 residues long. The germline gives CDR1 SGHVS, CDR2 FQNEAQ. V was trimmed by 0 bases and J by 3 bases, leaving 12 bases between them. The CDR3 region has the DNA TGTGCCAGCAGCTTAGCCGGGCGCCAGTACTACGAGCAGTACTTC. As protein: CASSLAGRQYYEQYF.

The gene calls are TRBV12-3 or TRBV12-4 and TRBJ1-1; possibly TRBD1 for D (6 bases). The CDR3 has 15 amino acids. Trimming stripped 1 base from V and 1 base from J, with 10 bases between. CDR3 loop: CASSLESQGNTEAFF. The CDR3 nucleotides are TGTGCCAGCAGTTTAGAGTCACAGGGGAACACTGAAGCTTTCTTT.

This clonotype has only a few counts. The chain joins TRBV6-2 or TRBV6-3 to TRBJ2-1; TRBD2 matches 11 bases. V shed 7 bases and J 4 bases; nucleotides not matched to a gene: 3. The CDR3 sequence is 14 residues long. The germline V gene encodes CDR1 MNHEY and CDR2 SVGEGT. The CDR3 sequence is CASKLAGEYNEQFF. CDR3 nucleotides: TGTGCCAGCAAACTAGCGGGAGAATACAATGAGCAGTTCTTC.